Described below is a single T cell receptor beta chain sequence and its context. This entry comes from a study of Ad26.COV2.S vaccination and SARS-CoV-2 variants. At the level of the study: The trial was COV1001 and the donor's arm was Ad26.COV2.S.

Clones were sequenced by immunoSEQ multiplex PCR, and TCRdb holds only the in-frame ones, with some missing. The sample lists 200,000 to 300,000 clones, around nine tenths occurring once. As for treatment: over 15 received Ad26.COV2.S at low or high dose, single or two shots; roughly 5 received placebo; per-sample allocation not given. Samples came from day 63 after the first vaccine or placebo injection. The starting material was peripheral blood, obtained in a trial of Ad26.COV2.S vaccine versus placebo. The receptor's source is a person aged 18-60 years who received the Ad26.COV2.S COVID-19 vaccine or a placebo.

The CDR3 spells CASSDGPRKGISGELFF. As DNA, the CDR3 is TGCGCCAGCAGTGATGGGCCCCGAAAGGGTATAAGCGGGGAGCTGTTTTTT. The chain joins TRBV10-1 to TRBJ2-2; D unresolved. Germline loops: CDR1 WNHNN, CDR2 SYGVQD (reference sequence). The CDR3 spans 17 residues. Trimming took 3 bases from V and 7 from J, leaving 21 bases between them.